This TCR beta chain was recorded in a study of blood T cells in healthy people across ages. Study-wide points: Lack of knowledge of donor CMV status possibly confounded expanded clonotype changes.

V shed 2 bases and J 6 bases; nucleotides not matched to a gene: 6. CDR1 is LGHDT, CDR2 YNNKEL, per germline (reference sequence). The CDR3 runs 14 residues. Of note for this clonotype: The antigen is unknown.

Each donor had around 9.8 milliliters of peripheral blood drawn. Samples each yielded at least 5 micrograms of total RNA. Through a sample-barcoded 5' primer and a J-beta primer mix, a second PCR was run for roughly 6 to 12 cycles. TCRdb itself ran the 5' RACE reads through MiXCR, one entry per CDR3 protein. The data hold 450,000 to 600,000 distinct CDR3 sequences, with 27% observed a single time. This same sample was also part of a study on T cells of mothers and their children. From that second work: Microchimeric T cell clones that persisted were not detected.

The source is a boy aged 2-15 years in good health. Sequenced: blood. The rearrangement uses TRBV3-1 and TRBJ2-7; 8 bases agree with TRBD2. The CDR3: CASSQSGGASEQYF. DNA for the CDR3: TGTGCCAGCAGCCAAAGCGGGGGAGCATCCGAGCAGTACTTC.